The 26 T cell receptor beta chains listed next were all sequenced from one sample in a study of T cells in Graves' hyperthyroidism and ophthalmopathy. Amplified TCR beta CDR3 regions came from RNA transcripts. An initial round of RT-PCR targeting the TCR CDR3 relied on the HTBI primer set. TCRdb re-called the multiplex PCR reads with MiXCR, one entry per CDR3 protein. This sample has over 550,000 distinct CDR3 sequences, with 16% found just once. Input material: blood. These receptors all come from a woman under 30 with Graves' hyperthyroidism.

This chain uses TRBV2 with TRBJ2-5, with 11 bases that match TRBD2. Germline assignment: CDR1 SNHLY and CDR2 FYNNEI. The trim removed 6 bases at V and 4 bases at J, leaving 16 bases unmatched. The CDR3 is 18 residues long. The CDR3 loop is CASRLTSGSTWIRETQYF. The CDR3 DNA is TGTGCCAGCAGACTAACTAGCGGGAGTACTTGGATCCGAGAGACCCAGTACTTC.

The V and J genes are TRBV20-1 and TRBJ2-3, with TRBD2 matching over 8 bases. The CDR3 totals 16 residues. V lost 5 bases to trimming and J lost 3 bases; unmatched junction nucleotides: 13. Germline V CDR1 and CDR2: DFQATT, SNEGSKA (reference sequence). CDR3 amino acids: CSAGRKSGRMTDTQYF. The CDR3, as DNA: TGCAGTGCTGGAAGGAAAAGCGGGAGAATGACAGATACGCAGTATTTT.

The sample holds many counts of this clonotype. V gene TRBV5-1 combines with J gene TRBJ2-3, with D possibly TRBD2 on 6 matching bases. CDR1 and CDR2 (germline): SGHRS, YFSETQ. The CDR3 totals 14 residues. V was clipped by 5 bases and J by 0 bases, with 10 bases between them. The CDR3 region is CASRRGTSTDTQYF. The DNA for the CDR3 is TGCGCCAGCAGACGCGGGACTAGCACAGATACGCAGTATTTT.

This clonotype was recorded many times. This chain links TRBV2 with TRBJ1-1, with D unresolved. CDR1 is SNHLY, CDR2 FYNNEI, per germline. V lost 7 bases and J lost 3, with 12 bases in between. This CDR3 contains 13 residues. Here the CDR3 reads CASTSILDTEAFF. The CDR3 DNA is TGTGCCAGCACCAGTATTCTCGACACTGAAGCTTTCTTT.

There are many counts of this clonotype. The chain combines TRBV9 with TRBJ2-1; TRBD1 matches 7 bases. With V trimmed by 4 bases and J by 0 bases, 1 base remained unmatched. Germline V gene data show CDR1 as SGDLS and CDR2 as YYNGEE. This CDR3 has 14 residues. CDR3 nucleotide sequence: TGTGCCAGCAGCCAGGGGGACTCCTACAATGAGCAGTTCTTC. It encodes CASSQGDSYNEQFF.

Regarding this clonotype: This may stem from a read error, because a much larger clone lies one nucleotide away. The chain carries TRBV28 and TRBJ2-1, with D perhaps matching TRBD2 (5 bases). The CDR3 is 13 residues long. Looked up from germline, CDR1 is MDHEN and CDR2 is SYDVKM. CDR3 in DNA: TGTGCCAGCAGCCAACAGCGGTCTCTTGAGCGGTTCTTC. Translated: CASSQQRSLERFF.

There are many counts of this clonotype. The CDR3 bases are TGTGCCAGCAGTGATATGATCCGAAGCTCCTACAATGAGCAGTTCTTC. It translates to CASSDMIRSSYNEQFF. This sequence joins TRBV2 and TRBJ2-1; no definite D call. The length of the CDR3 is 16 residues. The V and J ends lost 3 bases and 0 bases respectively, with 12 bases between them. CDR1 is SNHLY and CDR2 is FYNNEI in the germline V gene.

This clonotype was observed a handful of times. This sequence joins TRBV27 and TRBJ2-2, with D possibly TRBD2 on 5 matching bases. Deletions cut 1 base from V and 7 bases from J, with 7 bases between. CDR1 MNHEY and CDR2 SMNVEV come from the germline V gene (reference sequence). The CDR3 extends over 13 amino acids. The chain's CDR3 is CASSLWENGELFF. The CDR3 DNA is TGTGCCAGCAGTTTATGGGAGAACGGGGAGCTGTTTTTT.

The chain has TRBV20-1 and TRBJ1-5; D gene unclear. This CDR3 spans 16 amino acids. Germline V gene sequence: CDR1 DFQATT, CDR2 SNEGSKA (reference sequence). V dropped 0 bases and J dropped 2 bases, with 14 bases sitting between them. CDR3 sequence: CSARDQGRRGNQPQHF. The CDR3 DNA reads TGCAGTGCTAGAGACCAAGGGCGTCGCGGCAATCAGCCCCAGCATTTT.

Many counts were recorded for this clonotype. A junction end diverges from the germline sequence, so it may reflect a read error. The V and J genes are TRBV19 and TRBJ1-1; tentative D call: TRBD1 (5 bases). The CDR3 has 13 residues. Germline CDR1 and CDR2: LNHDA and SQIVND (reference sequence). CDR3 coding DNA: TGCGCCAGCAGCCTCACAGGACGAACTGAAGCTTTCTTT. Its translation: CASSLTGRTEAFF.

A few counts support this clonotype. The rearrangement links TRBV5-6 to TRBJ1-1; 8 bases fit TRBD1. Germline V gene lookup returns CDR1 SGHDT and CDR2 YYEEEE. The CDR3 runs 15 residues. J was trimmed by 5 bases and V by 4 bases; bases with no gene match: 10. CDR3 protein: CASSERTGLGTEAFF. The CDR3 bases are TGTGCCAGCAGCGAGCGGACAGGGCTTGGAACTGAAGCTTTCTTT.

CDR3 in amino acids: CASSPRSRQIAGANVLTF. As DNA, the CDR3 is TGTGCCAGCTCACCCCGATCCCGTCAGATCGCTGGGGCCAACGTCCTGACTTTC. The V call is TRBV18, the J call TRBJ2-6; no definite D call. V lost 3 bases to trimming and J lost 2 bases, with 17 bases between them. Germline values: CDR1 KGHSH, CDR2 LQKENI. The CDR3 is made up of 18 amino acids.

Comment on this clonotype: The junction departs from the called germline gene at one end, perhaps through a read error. The CDR3 here is CASGFRTSSNYGYTF. The CDR3, as DNA: TGTGCCAGCGGCTTTCGGACAAGTTCTAACTATGGCTACACCTTC. The gene calls are TRBV7-9 and TRBJ1-2, with a possible D match to TRBD1 (5 bases). CDR1 is SEHNR and CDR2 is FQNEAQ in the germline V gene (reference sequence). The CDR3 contains 15 residues.

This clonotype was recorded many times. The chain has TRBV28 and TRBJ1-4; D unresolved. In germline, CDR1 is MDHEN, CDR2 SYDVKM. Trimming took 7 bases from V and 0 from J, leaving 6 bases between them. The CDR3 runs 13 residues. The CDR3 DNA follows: TGTGCCAGCAAAGATTCAACTAATGAAAAACTGTTTTTT. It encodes CASKDSTNEKLFF.

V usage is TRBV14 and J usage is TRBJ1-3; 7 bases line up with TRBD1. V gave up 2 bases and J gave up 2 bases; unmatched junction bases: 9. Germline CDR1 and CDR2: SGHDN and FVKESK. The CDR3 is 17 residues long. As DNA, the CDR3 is TGTGCCAGCAGCCAACAGACAGGGATGGGGCCTGGAAACACCATATATTTT. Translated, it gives CASSQQTGMGPGNTIYF.

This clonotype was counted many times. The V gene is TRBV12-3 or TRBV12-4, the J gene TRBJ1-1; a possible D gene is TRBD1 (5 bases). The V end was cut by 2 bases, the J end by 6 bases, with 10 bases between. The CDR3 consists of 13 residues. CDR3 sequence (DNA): TGTGCCAGCAGTTTACCAGGGAGCGCTGAAGCTTTCTTT. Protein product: CASSLPGSAEAFF.

The CDR3 nucleotides are TGCGCCAGCAGCCTTGATTACAGCCGGGACTACCAGAGGGAGCAGTACTTC. It specifies CASSLDYSRDYQREQYF. This sequence joins TRBV4-1 and TRBJ2-7, with TRBD2 matching 7 bases. Germline values: CDR1 MGHRA, CDR2 YSYEKL. V gave up 4 bases and J gave up 7 bases; unmatched junction bases: 19. CDR3 length: 17 residues.

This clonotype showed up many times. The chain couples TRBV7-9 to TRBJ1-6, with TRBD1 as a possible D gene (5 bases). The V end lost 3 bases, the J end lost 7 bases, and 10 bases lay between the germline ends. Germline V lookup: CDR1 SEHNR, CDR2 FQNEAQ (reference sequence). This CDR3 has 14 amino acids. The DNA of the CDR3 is TGTGCCAGCAGCTTTAGGGAGGGGAATTCACCCCTCCACTTT. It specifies CASSFREGNSPLHF.

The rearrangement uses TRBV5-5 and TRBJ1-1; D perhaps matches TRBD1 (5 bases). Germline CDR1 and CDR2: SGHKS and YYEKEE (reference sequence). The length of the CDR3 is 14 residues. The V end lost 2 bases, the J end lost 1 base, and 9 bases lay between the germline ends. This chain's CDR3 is CASSFSTGNTEAFF. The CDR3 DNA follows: TGTGCCAGCAGCTTTTCTACAGGGAACACTGAAGCTTTCTTT.

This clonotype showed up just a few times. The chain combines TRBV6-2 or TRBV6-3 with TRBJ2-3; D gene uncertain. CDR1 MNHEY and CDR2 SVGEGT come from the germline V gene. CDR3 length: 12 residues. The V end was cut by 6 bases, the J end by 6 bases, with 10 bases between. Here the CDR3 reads CASRRVTDTQYF. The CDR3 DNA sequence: TGTGCCAGCAGGAGAGTCACCGATACGCAGTATTTT.

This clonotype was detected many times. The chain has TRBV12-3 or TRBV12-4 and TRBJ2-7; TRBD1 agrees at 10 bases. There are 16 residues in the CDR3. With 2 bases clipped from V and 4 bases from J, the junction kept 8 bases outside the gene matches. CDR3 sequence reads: CASSLRNAGQGYEQYF. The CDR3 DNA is TGTGCCAGCAGTTTAAGAAACGCGGGACAGGGGTACGAGCAGTACTTC.

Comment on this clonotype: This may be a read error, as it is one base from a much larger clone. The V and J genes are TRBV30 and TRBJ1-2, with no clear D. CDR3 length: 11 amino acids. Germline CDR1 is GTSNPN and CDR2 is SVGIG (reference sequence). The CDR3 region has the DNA TGTGCCCGGAGTACGGCCTGGGGCTACACCTTC. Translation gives CARSTAWGYTF.

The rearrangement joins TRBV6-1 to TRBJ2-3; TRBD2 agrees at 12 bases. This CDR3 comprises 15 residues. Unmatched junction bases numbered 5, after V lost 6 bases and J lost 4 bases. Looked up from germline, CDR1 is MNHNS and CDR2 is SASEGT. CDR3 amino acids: CASRRTSGVSDTQYF. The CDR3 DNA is TGTGCCAGCAGGCGGACTAGCGGGGTCTCAGATACGCAGTATTTT.

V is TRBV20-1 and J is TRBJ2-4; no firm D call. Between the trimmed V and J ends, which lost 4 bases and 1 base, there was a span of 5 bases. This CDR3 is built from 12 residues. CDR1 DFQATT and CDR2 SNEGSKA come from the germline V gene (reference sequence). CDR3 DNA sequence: TGCAGTGCTATCAGGGCCAAAAACATTCAGTACTTC. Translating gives CSAIRAKNIQYF.

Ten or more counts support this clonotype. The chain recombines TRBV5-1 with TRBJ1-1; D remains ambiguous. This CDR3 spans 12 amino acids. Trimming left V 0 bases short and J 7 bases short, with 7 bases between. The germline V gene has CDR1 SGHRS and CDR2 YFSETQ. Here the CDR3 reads CASSLEGIEAFF. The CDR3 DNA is TGCGCCAGCAGCTTGGAAGGAATTGAAGCTTTCTTT.

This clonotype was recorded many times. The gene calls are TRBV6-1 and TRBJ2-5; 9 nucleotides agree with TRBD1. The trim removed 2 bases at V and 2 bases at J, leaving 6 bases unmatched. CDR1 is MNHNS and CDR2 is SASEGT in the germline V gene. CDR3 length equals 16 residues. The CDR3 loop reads CASSEWDRAYQETQYF. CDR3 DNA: TGTGCCAGCAGTGAATGGGACAGGGCTTATCAAGAGACCCAGTACTTC.